The sequence of this TCR beta chain was determined in a study of T cell responses to AZD1222 COVID-19 vaccine. The study, taken as a whole, reports: Repertoire samples came only from after the peak T cell response. The CD4 TCRs associated with vaccination extended across spike and predominated at 160-218 and 743-854. The reported proportion of spike-specific TCRs targeting unmutated variant regions was nearly half. Clonal diversity was possibly underestimated, and the donors were mostly white British, with more females.

About this clone: Its antigen is as yet unknown.

The table came from immunoSEQ multiplex PCR; TCRdb's copy has only in-frame clones and leaves some out. The sample shows 150,000 to 200,000 clones, less than 95% of them seen only once. The CDR3 is 15 residues long. Germline V CDR1 and CDR2: SGHRS, YFSETQ. Deletions cut 0 bases from V and 5 bases from J, with 9 bases between. This TCR was recovered from an adult who received the AZD1222 COVID-19 vaccine. The chain uses TRBV5-1 and TRBJ1-6; D is possibly TRBD1 (5 bases). The source was peripheral blood, collected 28 days after the second AZD1222 dose. CDR3 bases: TGCGCCAGCAGCTTGGTTGCAGGGAATAATTCACCCCTCCACTTT. This codes for CASSLVAGNNSPLHF.